These 27 T cell receptor beta chains were sequenced from one sample in a study of blood T cell repertoires in COVID-19. The repertoire was sequenced with immunoSEQ multiplex PCR; TCRdb's copy has only in-frame clones and lacks some. The table includes more than 200,000 clones, 80% to 90% detected once. The source material was peripheral blood. The receptors were gathered from a man aged 25 to 45 with COVID-19, enrolled during active disease.

This clone showed up just a few times. The chain's CDR3 is CASSLRDFSDTQYF. CDR3 sequence (DNA): TGTGCCAGCAGTTTAAGGGACTTCTCAGATACGCAGTATTTT. The chain carries TRBV27 and TRBJ2-3; D is perhaps TRBD2 (6 bases). Germline V gene data show CDR1 as MNHEY and CDR2 as SMNVEV (reference sequence). This CDR3 contains 14 residues. V lost 2 bases, J lost 4 bases, and 10 bases lay in between.

The gene calls are TRBV29-1 and TRBJ2-3, with D perhaps TRBD1 (6 bases). From germline, CDR1 is SQVTM and CDR2 ANQGSEA. The CDR3 runs 14 residues. Trimming cost V 3 bases and J 4 bases, with 14 bases left between them. The CDR3 DNA sequence: TGCAGCGTTGACAGGGGCCACCAGGCAGATACGCAGTATTTT. Encoded protein: CSVDRGHQADTQYF.

This chain joins TRBV4-1 and TRBJ1-6; D ambiguous. The germline V gene encodes CDR1 MGHRA and CDR2 YSYEKL. This CDR3 region has 16 residues. V was clipped by 4 bases and J by 6 bases, with 16 bases between them. Written as DNA, the CDR3 is TGCGCCAGCAGCCCCCCCTTTTTGGGCTCTAATTCACCCCTCCACTTT. As protein: CASSPPFLGSNSPLHF.

The gene calls are TRBV6-5 and TRBJ1-1; D is unresolved. Germline CDR1 MNHEY, CDR2 SVGAGI. Trimming removed 4 bases at V and 0 bases at J, with 9 bases between. CDR3 length equals 14 residues. The CDR3 protein is CASSLVRLNTEAFF. The CDR3 coding sequence is TGTGCCAGCAGTTTGGTGCGCCTGAACACTGAAGCTTTCTTT.

The chain has TRBV29-1 and TRBJ1-2; 7 positions match TRBD1. The germline V gene has CDR1 SQVTM and CDR2 ANQGSEA. CDR3 length: 13 residues. J lost 5 bases, V lost 2 bases, and 5 bases had no gene match. The CDR3 DNA reads as TGCAGCGTTGAATGGGACAGCCTTTATGGCTACACCTTC. Protein sequence: CSVEWDSLYGYTF.

The chain has TRBV24-1 and TRBJ2-6; D call uncertain. The CDR3 has 17 amino acids. The V end was cut by 4 bases, the J end by 1 base, with 13 bases between. The germline V gene has CDR1 KGHDR and CDR2 SFDVKD. The CDR3 loop is CATSDRDQTSGANVLTF. CDR3 in DNA: TGTGCCACCAGTGACCGCGATCAGACTTCTGGGGCCAACGTCCTGACTTTC.

The chain employs TRBV9 and TRBJ2-7; 7 nucleotides line up with TRBD1. There are 16 residues in the CDR3. V was pared by 0 bases and J by 2 bases, with 8 bases of the junction left unmatched. Germline CDR1 reads SGDLS; CDR2 reads YYNGEE. CDR3 in DNA: TGTGCCAGCAGCGTAGCTGTACAGGGGTTTCCCTACGAGCAGTACTTC. Its protein product is CASSVAVQGFPYEQYF.

This chain uses TRBV20-1 with TRBJ1-1; D gene uncertain. The CDR3 spans 11 residues. The germline CDR1 and CDR2 sequences are DFQATT and SNEGSKA (reference sequence). DNA of the CDR3: TGCAGCATTTCGAGGGTCACTGAAGCTTTCTTT. Translating gives CSISRVTEAFF.

This chain connects TRBV6-2 or TRBV6-3 to TRBJ1-2, with D maybe TRBD1 (5 bases). The germline gives CDR1 MNHEY, CDR2 SVGEGT. This CDR3 has 14 amino acids. Trimming took 0 bases from V and 8 from J, leaving 13 bases between them. The CDR3 reads CASSYSPAQGGYTF. The CDR3 DNA reads as TGTGCCAGCAGTTACTCCCCAGCCCAGGGAGGCTACACCTTC.

The V call is TRBV6-5, the J call TRBJ1-1, with D possibly TRBD1 on 5 matching bases. Germline V gene lookup returns CDR1 MNHEY and CDR2 SVGAGI. This CDR3 has 14 amino acids. Trimming took off 6 bases at V and 4 bases at J, with 15 bases between the two ends. The chain's CDR3 is CASRDLRGGTEAFF. DNA of the CDR3: TGTGCCAGCAGAGACCTGCGGGGGGGCACTGAAGCTTTCTTT.

V usage is TRBV28 and J usage is TRBJ1-3, with D possibly being TRBD1 (6 bases). Deletions cut 6 bases from V and 0 bases from J, with 12 bases between. Germline V gene data show CDR1 as MDHEN and CDR2 as SYDVKM. The CDR3 runs to 15 residues. The CDR3 DNA reads TGTGCCAGCAGCCGACAGGCCAGCTCTGGAAACACCATATATTTT. Residues: CASSRQASSGNTIYF.

The chain links TRBV18 to TRBJ1-2; D not certain. The germline gives CDR1 KGHSH, CDR2 LQKENI. The CDR3 loop spans 11 amino acids. The V and J ends lost 2 bases and 8 bases respectively, with 6 bases between them. The CDR3 loop reads CASSPGLGYTF. The CDR3 DNA follows: TGTGCCAGCTCACCAGGGCTCGGCTACACCTTC. Looking up the rest from reference TRBV18 and TRBJ1-2 gives the full variable domain: NAGVMQNPRHLVRRRGQEARLRCSPMKGHSHVYWYRQLPEEGLKFMVYLQKENIIDESGMPKERFSAEFPKEGPSILRIQQVVRGDSAAYFCASSPGLGYTFGSGTRLTVV.

V usage is TRBV30 and J usage is TRBJ2-1; 7 nucleotides agree with TRBD2. Trimming took 5 bases from V and 6 from J; bases not matched to a gene: 10. Germline lookup yields CDR1 GTSNPN and CDR2 SVGIG (reference sequence). The CDR3 has 14 residues. CDR3 region: CAWRSGGSVNEQFF. The CDR3 region has the DNA TGTGCCTGGCGGAGTGGCGGGAGTGTCAATGAGCAGTTCTTC.

The chain employs TRBV28 and TRBJ2-7, with D possibly TRBD2 on 6 matching bases. There are 14 residues in the CDR3. The V and J ends lost 2 bases and 4 bases respectively, with 12 bases between them. CDR1 and CDR2 (germline): MDHEN, SYDVKM. In DNA, the CDR3 is TGTGCCAGCAGTTTAGGATTCGGGGGATACGAGCAGTACTTC. Translation gives CASSLGFGGYEQYF.

The genes are TRBV30 and TRBJ2-7, with D possibly TRBD1 on 6 matching bases. Germline CDR1 GTSNPN, CDR2 SVGIG (reference sequence). The V end lost 0 bases, the J end lost 6 bases, and 9 bases lay between the germline ends. This CDR3 comprises 12 residues. DNA for the CDR3: TGTGCCTGGAGTGTATCAGGGGTCGAGCAGTACTTC. Protein product: CAWSVSGVEQYF.

The chain links TRBV4-3 to TRBJ2-5; 10 bases match TRBD1. Looked up from germline, CDR1 is LGHNA and CDR2 is YSLEER. The CDR3 runs 15 residues. Unmatched junction bases numbered 2, after V lost 4 bases and J lost 0 bases. The CDR3 DNA reads as TGCGCCAGCAGCCGACAGGGGGCTTACCAAGAGACCCAGTACTTC. The encoded protein is CASSRQGAYQETQYF.

The chain recombines TRBV15 with TRBJ1-1; D unresolved. V lost 5 bases to trimming and J lost 4 bases, with 14 bases between them. Germline CDR1 and CDR2: LNHNV and YYDKDF (reference sequence). The CDR3 has 14 residues. The CDR3 here is CATSEVRRSTEAFF. The CDR3 region has the DNA TGTGCCACCAGCGAGGTCAGGAGGAGCACTGAAGCTTTCTTT.

The gene calls are TRBV7-3 and TRBJ2-3; 11 nucleotides match TRBD2. The ends lost 4 bases at V and 5 bases at J; junction bases unmatched: 5. From germline, CDR1 is SGHTA and CDR2 FQGTGA. This CDR3 spans 15 amino acids. In DNA, the CDR3 is TGTGCCAGCAGCTCCGGGACTAGCGGAGGAGATACGCAGTATTTT. Translated: CASSSGTSGGDTQYF.

This chain links TRBV18 with TRBJ1-1; tentative D call: TRBD1 (6 bases). The CDR3 loop spans 13 amino acids. V was shortened by 5 bases and J by 2 bases, with 9 bases between the two germline ends. Germline V CDR1 and CDR2: KGHSH, LQKENI. The CDR3 is CASSRTANTEAFF. The CDR3 DNA reads as TGTGCCAGCTCAAGGACAGCCAACACTGAAGCTTTCTTT.

The chain combines TRBV24-1 with TRBJ2-7, with 8 nucleotides matching TRBD2. There are 13 residues in the CDR3. From germline, CDR1 is KGHDR and CDR2 SFDVKD. J lost 7 bases, V lost 9 bases, and 10 bases had no gene match. The CDR3 sequence is CATGSGEVREQYF. DNA of the CDR3: TGTGCCACCGGTAGCGGGGAGGTGAGGGAGCAGTACTTC.

This clone was seen a single time. V is TRBV18 and J is TRBJ1-1, with TRBD1 identical over 9 bases. Germline assignment: CDR1 KGHSH and CDR2 LQKENI. CDR3 length equals 17 residues. The J segment lost 4 bases and the V segment lost 4 bases, leaving 13 bases of the junction unmatched. The CDR3 region is CASSLTGTGNAATEAFF. The CDR3 bases are TGTGCCAGCTCACTTACTGGGACAGGGAATGCGGCCACTGAAGCTTTCTTT.

For the CDR3, the DNA is TGTGCCAGCAGCTCTCTAGCGGGAGGAGGCGAGCAGTACTTC. As protein: CASSSLAGGGEQYF. V usage is TRBV7-3 and J usage is TRBJ2-7; 11 nucleotides line up with TRBD2. J was trimmed by 6 bases and V by 4 bases; bases with no gene match: 5. The V gene's germline CDR1 is SGHTA and CDR2 FQGTGA. The CDR3 loop spans 14 amino acids.

This chain links TRBV7-9 with TRBJ1-4; TRBD1 is a possible D gene (5 bases). V dropped 5 bases and J dropped 13 bases, with 17 bases sitting between them. Per the germline V gene, CDR1 is SEHNR and CDR2 is FQNEAQ (reference sequence). The CDR3 loop spans 13 amino acids. The CDR3 coding sequence is TGTGCCAGCAGCCAAGACACTCCCGGGGGACTGTTTTTT. Its translation is CASSQDTPGGLFF.

The gene calls are TRBV4-2 and TRBJ2-7, with 9 bases that match TRBD1. The ends lost 1 base at V and 3 bases at J; junction bases unmatched: 1. Germline V lookup: CDR1 LGHNA, CDR2 YNFKEQ. This CDR3 spans 14 amino acids. CDR3 in amino acids: CASSQATGGYEQYF. The CDR3 DNA sequence: TGTGCCAGCAGCCAAGCGACAGGGGGCTACGAGCAGTACTTC.

This chain links TRBV24-1 with TRBJ2-2, with 7 bases aligning to TRBD1. Trimming took 2 bases from V and 6 from J; bases not matched to a gene: 17. Looked up from germline, CDR1 is KGHDR and CDR2 is SFDVKD. The CDR3 loop spans 19 amino acids. This CDR3 is CATSDSPSTGKGNPGELFF. The DNA of the CDR3 is TGTGCCACCAGTGATTCTCCCTCGACAGGGAAGGGGAATCCCGGGGAGCTGTTTTTT.

The rearrangement uses TRBV5-4 and TRBJ2-3, with D perhaps TRBD1 (5 bases). The CDR3 contains 13 residues. V was pared by 3 bases and J by 4 bases, with 9 bases between. The germline CDR1 and CDR2 sequences are SGHNT and YYREEE (reference sequence). The CDR3 is CASSSPGSDTQYF. The DNA for the CDR3 is TGTGCCAGCAGCTCGCCAGGGTCAGATACGCAGTATTTT.

The chain is built from TRBV5-4 and TRBJ2-3, with a possible D match to TRBD1 (5 bases). The CDR3 length is 16 residues. V was shortened by 2 bases and J by 2 bases, with 15 bases between the two germline ends. Germline loops: CDR1 SGHNT, CDR2 YYREEE (reference sequence). The CDR3 sequence: CASSFEVSRVTDTQYF. Written as DNA, the CDR3 is TGTGCCAGCAGCTTTGAGGTTAGCAGGGTCACAGATACGCAGTATTTT. Full variable domain (rest looked up from reference TRBV5-4 and TRBJ2-3): ETGVTQSPTHLIKTRGQQVTLRCSSQSGHNTVSWYQQALGQGPQFIFQYYREEENGRGNFPPRFSGLQFPNYSSELNVNALELDDSALYLCASSFEVSRVTDTQYFGPGTRLTVL.